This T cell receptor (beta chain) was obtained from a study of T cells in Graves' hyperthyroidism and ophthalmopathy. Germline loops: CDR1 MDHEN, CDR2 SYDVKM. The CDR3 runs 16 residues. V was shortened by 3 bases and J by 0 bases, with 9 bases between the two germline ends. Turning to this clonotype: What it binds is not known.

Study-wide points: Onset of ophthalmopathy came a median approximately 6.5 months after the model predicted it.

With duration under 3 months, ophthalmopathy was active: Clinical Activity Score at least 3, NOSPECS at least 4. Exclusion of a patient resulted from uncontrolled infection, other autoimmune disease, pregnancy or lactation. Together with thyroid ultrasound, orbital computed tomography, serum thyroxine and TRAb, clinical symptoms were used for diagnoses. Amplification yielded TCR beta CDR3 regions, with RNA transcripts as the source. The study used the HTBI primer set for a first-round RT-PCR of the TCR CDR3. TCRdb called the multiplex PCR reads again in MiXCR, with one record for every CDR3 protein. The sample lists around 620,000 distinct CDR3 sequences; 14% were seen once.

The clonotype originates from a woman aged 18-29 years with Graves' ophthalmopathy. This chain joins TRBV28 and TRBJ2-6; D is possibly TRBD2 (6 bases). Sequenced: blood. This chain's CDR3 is CASSLEGLSGANVLTF. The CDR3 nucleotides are TGTGCCAGCAGTTTGGAGGGGCTCTCTGGGGCCAACGTCCTGACTTTC.